Below are 3 T cell receptor beta chains sequenced from a single sample in a study of monozygotic twins with cystic fibrosis. Here immunoSEQ multiplex PCR was the method, and the copy in TCRdb shows in-frame clones only, minus some. Of around 33,000 clones in the sample, about 80% were seen once. Sequencing was done on a sample of blood. The receptors were sampled from a girl aged 2 to 10 with cystic fibrosis.

This chain uses TRBV15 with TRBJ2-1; 12 positions agree with TRBD2. CDR1 and CDR2 (germline): LNHNV, YYDKDF (reference sequence). This CDR3 region has 16 residues. Unmatched junction bases numbered 13, after V lost 2 bases and J lost 14 bases. The CDR3 DNA sequence: TGTGCCACCAGCAGACCGAGGGCTAGCGGGGGGGAATGGGAGTTCTTC. This sequence encodes CATSRPRASGGEWEFF. The whole variable domain, filled in from reference TRBV15 and TRBJ2-1, reads DAMVIQNPRYQVTQFGKPVTLSCSQTLNHNVMYWYQQKSSQAPKLLFHYYDKDFNNEADTPDNFQSRRPNTSFCFLDIRSPGLGDTAMYLCATSRPRASGGEWEFFGPGTRLTVL.

This rearrangement joins TRBV30 to TRBJ2-2; D is ambiguous. Germline assignment: CDR1 GTSNPN and CDR2 SVGIG (reference sequence). Between the trimmed V and J ends, which lost 4 bases and 3 bases, there was a span of 15 bases. The CDR3 covers 15 residues. CDR3 residues: CAWKNLNRDTGELFF. CDR3 bases: TGTGCCTGGAAAAATTTAAACAGAGACACCGGGGAGCTGTTTTTT.

This chain joins TRBV7-2 and TRBJ1-6; 7 positions match TRBD1. The CDR3 spans 17 residues. With V trimmed by 5 bases and J by 7 bases, 14 bases remained unmatched. Per the germline V gene, CDR1 is SGHTA and CDR2 is FQGNSA. The CDR3 spells CASSPRQGAIGNSPLHF. The CDR3 nucleotides are TGTGCCAGCAGCCCAAGACAGGGAGCTATAGGGAATTCACCCCTCCACTTT.